The clone carrying this TCR beta chain turned up a few times. Its antigen is currently unknown. The V end lost 3 bases, the J end lost 5 bases, and 17 bases lay between the germline ends. This CDR3 is built from 15 residues. CDR1 and CDR2 (germline): MNHEY, SMNVEV (reference sequence). The data originate from a study of cytomegalovirus exposure and HLA in healthy donors. Study-wide results and limits: Indistinguishable V segments such as TRBV6-2 and TRBV6-3 were excluded. TCR beta V- and J-gene trimming, according to a later analysis, was linked to a missense DCLRE1C variant. Upon later analysis, HLA-associated TCR beta chains proved more clonally expanded than other, equally common chains. Researchers reportedly found TCR beta sequences accurately predicted most subjects' HLA-A and HLA-B alleles.

The PCR was carried out with 60 Vbeta primers and 13 Jbeta primers. Assay: immunoSEQ multiplex PCR; the TCRdb copy retains only in-frame clones and omits some. The sample holds 75,000 to 90,000 clones, around three quarters seen once. The clonotype comes from a man in his forties in good health and CMV-seronegative. J is TRBJ2-7 and V is TRBV27, with D tentatively TRBD2 (6 bases). The sample comprised PBMCs. The chain's CDR3 is CASSFWGEPLNEQYF. The DNA for the CDR3 is TGTGCCAGCAGTTTTTGGGGGGAACCACTTAACGAGCAGTACTTC.